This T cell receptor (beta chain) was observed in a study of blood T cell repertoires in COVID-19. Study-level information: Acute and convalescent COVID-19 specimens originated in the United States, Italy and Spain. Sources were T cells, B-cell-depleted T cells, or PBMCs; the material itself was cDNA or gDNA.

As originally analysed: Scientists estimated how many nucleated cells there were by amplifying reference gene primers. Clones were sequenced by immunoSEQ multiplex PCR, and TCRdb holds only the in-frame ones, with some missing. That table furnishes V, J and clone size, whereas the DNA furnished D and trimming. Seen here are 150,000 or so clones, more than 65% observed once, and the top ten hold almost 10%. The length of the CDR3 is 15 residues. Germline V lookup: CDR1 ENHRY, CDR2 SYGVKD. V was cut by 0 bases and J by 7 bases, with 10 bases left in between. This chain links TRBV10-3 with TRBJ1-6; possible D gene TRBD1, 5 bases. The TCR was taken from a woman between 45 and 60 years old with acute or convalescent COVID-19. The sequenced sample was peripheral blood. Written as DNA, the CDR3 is TGTGCCATCAGTGAGTCGCGGGGGAGAAATTCACCCCTCCACTTT. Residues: CAISESRGRNSPLHF.